These 16 T cell receptor beta chains share one sample of origin, sequenced in a study of vaccination and CD4 T cells after COVID-19. Their antigens remain unidentified. Treatment of the sample: approximately 11-day PBMC culture with coronavirus spike peptide pools or control peptides (ViraFEST assay). The Oncomine TCR Beta short-read assay sequenced DNA from cultured CD4+ T cells. One entry per CDR3 protein results from TCRdb running MiXCR on the PCR reads. The sample has almost 20,000 distinct CDR3 sequences, 60% seen once. The sample here was CD4+ T cells from blood, cultured in vitro, taken after SARS-CoV-2 vaccination. These receptors were taken from a human donor who had recovered from COVID-19.

This rearrangement joins TRBV6-2 or TRBV6-3 to TRBJ1-1, with unresolved D. Trimming shortened V by 0 bases and J by 1 base, and 6 bases separated the two germline ends. The CDR3 is 14 amino acids. The germline V gene has CDR1 MNHEY and CDR2 SVGEGT. This chain's CDR3 is CASSYSRGNTEAFF. The CDR3 DNA reads as TGTGCCAGCAGTTACTCCCGGGGGAACACTGAAGCTTTCTTT.

This clonotype was picked up a small number of times. The chain recombines TRBV19 with TRBJ1-1; D gene ambiguous. With 7 bases removed from V and 5 bases from J, the gap between germline ends came to 14 bases. Germline CDR1 and CDR2: LNHDA and SQIVND (reference sequence). The CDR3 is 13 residues long. This CDR3 is CASTRGRQTEAFF. CDR3 in DNA: TGTGCCAGTACCCGGGGTCGACAAACTGAAGCTTTCTTT.

The rearrangement uses TRBV2 and TRBJ1-2; the match to TRBD1 covers 7 bases. The germline V gene encodes CDR1 SNHLY and CDR2 FYNNEI. The V and J ends lost 6 bases and 4 bases, in that order; junction bases with no gene match: 8. The CDR3 sequence is 14 residues long. CDR3 protein: CASSERGTAYGYTF. The CDR3 DNA sequence: TGTGCCAGCAGCGAGAGAGGGACAGCCTATGGCTACACCTTC.

The rearrangement joins TRBV12-3 or TRBV12-4 to TRBJ2-7; D gene uncertain. This CDR3 region has 12 residues. Deletions cut 3 bases from V and 2 bases from J, with 5 bases between. CDR3 nucleotides: TGTGCCAGCAGTTTGAACACCTACGAGCAGTACTTC. This codes for CASSLNTYEQYF.

The chain couples TRBV23-1 to TRBJ2-7; the match to TRBD1 covers 8 bases. TRBV23-1 is identified as an open reading frame with a role that is uncertain. Trimming cost V 3 bases and J 2 bases; bases outside gene matches: 21. This CDR3 has 20 amino acids. The CDR3 is CASSHWAQGASKRVTYEQYF. The CDR3, as DNA: TGCGCCAGCAGTCACTGGGCCCAGGGGGCGTCGAAGAGGGTAACCTACGAGCAGTACTTC.

This clonotype has just a few counts. The J gene is TRBJ1-2, the V gene TRBV24-1; TRBD1 is a possible D gene (6 bases). Germline lookup yields CDR1 KGHDR and CDR2 SFDVKD. CDR3 size: 16 residues. With 4 bases removed from V and 6 bases from J, the gap between germline ends came to 20 bases. In nucleotides, the CDR3 is TGTGCCACCAGTGAACACACTGACCGGGACAAAGATGGCTACACCTTC. The encoded protein is CATSEHTDRDKDGYTF.

The rearrangement joins TRBV5-1 to TRBJ2-5, with D uncertain. Trimming took 5 bases from V and 1 from J, leaving 9 bases between them. This CDR3 region has 13 residues. Germline-derived CDR1 and CDR2 are SGHRS and YFSETQ. The CDR3 region has the DNA TGCGCCAGCAGATCGGAACTCCAAGAGACCCAGTACTTC. This codes for CASRSELQETQYF.

The V and J genes are TRBV7-2 and TRBJ1-5; no clear D. V gave up 2 bases and J gave up 0 bases, with 8 bases separating them. Germline V gene lookup returns CDR1 SGHTA and CDR2 FQGNSA. This CDR3 contains 15 residues. The CDR3 reads CASSLTSGSNQPQHF. CDR3 DNA: TGTGCCAGCAGCTTAACATCGGGTAGCAATCAGCCCCAGCATTTT.

V usage is TRBV7-8 and J usage is TRBJ2-7; 14 nucleotides line up with TRBD2. Germline trimming cut 5 bases from V and 2 bases from J; bases unmatched to any gene: 8. The CDR3 loop spans 17 amino acids. Germline values: CDR1 SGHVS, CDR2 FQNEAQ. The CDR3, as DNA: TGTGCCAGCAGCCGCGGGACTAGCGGGAGAAACCCCTACGAGCAGTACTTC. Amino acids: CASSRGTSGRNPYEQYF.

CDR3 DNA sequence: TGCAGTGGTCTTAGGGACACCGGCCCCAATGAGCAGTTCTTC. Translated: CSGLRDTGPNEQFF. The gene calls are TRBV20-1 and TRBJ2-1, with D maybe TRBD1 (6 bases). Trimming pared 7 bases from V and 6 bases from J, leaving 19 bases between. Germline V gives CDR1 DFQATT, CDR2 SNEGSKA (reference sequence). The CDR3 extends over 14 amino acids.

The chain recombines TRBV24-1 with TRBJ2-5, with 10 bases lining up with TRBD2. The CDR3 spans 15 residues. Per the germline V gene, CDR1 is KGHDR and CDR2 is SFDVKD. V gave up 5 bases and J gave up 6 bases; unmatched junction bases: 8. CDR3 residues: CATSGGGTSVQTQYF. As DNA, the CDR3 is TGTGCCACCAGTGGTGGAGGGACTAGCGTACAGACCCAGTACTTC.

The genes are TRBV4-1 and TRBJ2-7, with 7 bases aligning to TRBD1. This CDR3 contains 15 residues. Germline loops: CDR1 MGHRA, CDR2 YSYEKL. J gave up 0 bases and V 4 bases, and 6 bases lay outside the gene matches. As DNA, the CDR3 is TGCGCCAGCAGCCCAAGACAGGGAAGCTCCTACGAGCAGTACTTC. Translated: CASSPRQGSSYEQYF.

The genes are TRBV6-8 and TRBJ1-5; TRBD1 is a possible D gene (5 bases). Germline lookup yields CDR1 MNHGY and CDR2 SAAAGT. Trimming left V 6 bases short and J 9 bases short, with 21 bases between. The CDR3 sequence is 15 residues long. The CDR3 loop is CASSPGTALQRPQHF. The CDR3 bases are TGTGCCAGCAGCCCAGGGACCGCCCTCCAAAGGCCCCAGCATTTT.

This clonotype came up a few times. The chain links TRBV6-2 or TRBV6-3 to TRBJ1-2; D not resolved. CDR3 length equals 12 residues. The ends were cut back, 6 bases at V and 5 bases at J, with 10 bases in the middle. Germline V CDR1 and CDR2: MNHEY, SVGEGT. CDR3 amino acids: CASRKLAYGYTF. The CDR3 coding sequence is TGTGCCAGCAGAAAACTGGCTTATGGCTACACCTTC.

This chain links TRBV28 with TRBJ2-2, with a possible D match to TRBD2 (6 bases). Trimming cost V 6 bases and J 6 bases, with 11 bases left between them. The length of the CDR3 is 13 residues. Germline V gene sequence: CDR1 MDHEN, CDR2 SYDVKM. As DNA, the CDR3 is TGTGCCAGCAGGCACGGGAGACCCGGGGAGCTGTTTTTT. Its protein product is CASRHGRPGELFF. The full variable domain, rest sourced from reference TRBV28 and TRBJ2-2, is DVKVTQSSRYLVKRTGEKVFLECVQDMDHENMFWYRQDPGLGLRLIYFSYDVKMKEKGDIPEGYSVSREKKERFSLILESASTNQTSMYLCASRHGRPGELFFGEGSRLTVL.

The genes are TRBV10-3 and TRBJ1-6; TRBD1 is a possible D gene (6 bases). Trimming pared 6 bases from V and 10 bases from J, leaving 19 bases between. This CDR3 spans 15 amino acids. Germline values: CDR1 ENHRY, CDR2 SYGVKD. DNA of the CDR3: TGTGCCATCAGCGAACAGGGAAATCTGGCGTCACCCCTCCACTTT. This sequence encodes CAISEQGNLASPLHF.